This TCR beta chain emerged from a study of T cells in Graves' hyperthyroidism and ophthalmopathy. There were TCR beta CDR3 regions amplified from RNA transcripts. TCR CDR3 regions were first amplified by RT-PCR with HTBI primers. TCRdb processed the multiplex PCR reads anew with MiXCR; each CDR3 protein has one entry. The sample contains under 800,000 distinct CDR3 sequences, around 13% of which appear only once. This clonotype showed up many times. Its matching antigen is unknown. Broader study findings: Most clonotypes that expanded in the thyroid above 0.001 also showed up in blood.

Trimming shortened V by 2 bases and J by 0 bases, and 22 bases separated the two germline ends. This CDR3 contains 18 residues. Germline V gene lookup returns CDR1 DFQATT and CDR2 SNEGSKA (reference sequence). Sequencing was done on a sample of blood. The TCR was taken from a woman aged 18-35 years with Graves' hyperthyroidism. V usage is TRBV20-1 and J usage is TRBJ1-1; D is possibly TRBD1 (5 bases). In DNA, the CDR3 is TGCAGTGCTAGAAGGGGAAAGGGACCATATGGAGTGAACACTGAAGCTTTCTTT. It codes for CSARRGKGPYGVNTEAFF.